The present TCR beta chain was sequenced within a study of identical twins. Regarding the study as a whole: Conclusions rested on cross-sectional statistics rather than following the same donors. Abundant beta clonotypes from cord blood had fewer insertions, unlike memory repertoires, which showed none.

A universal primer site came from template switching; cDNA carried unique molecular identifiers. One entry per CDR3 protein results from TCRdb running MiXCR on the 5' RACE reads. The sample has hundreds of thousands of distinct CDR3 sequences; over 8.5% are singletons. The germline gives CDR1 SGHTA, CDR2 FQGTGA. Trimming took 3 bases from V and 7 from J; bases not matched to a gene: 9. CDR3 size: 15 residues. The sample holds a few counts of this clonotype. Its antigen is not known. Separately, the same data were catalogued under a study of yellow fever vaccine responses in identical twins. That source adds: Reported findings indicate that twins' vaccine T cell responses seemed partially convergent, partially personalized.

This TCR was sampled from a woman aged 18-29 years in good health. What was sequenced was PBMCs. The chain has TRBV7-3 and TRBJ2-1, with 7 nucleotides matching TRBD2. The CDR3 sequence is CASSFSGTVTNEQFF. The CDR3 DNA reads TGTGCCAGCAGCTTCAGCGGGACCGTCACGAATGAGCAGTTCTTC.